What follows are 32 T cell receptor beta chains derived from one specimen sequenced in a study of blood T cell repertoires in COVID-19. Profiling relied on immunoSEQ multiplex PCR, and the TCRdb table lists in-frame clones only, not all of them. Of roughly 220,000 clones listed, about 80% are singletons. Sequenced: peripheral blood. All receptors derive from a woman between 55 and 75 years old with acute or convalescent COVID-19.

This clone occurred many times. The chain has TRBV2 and TRBJ2-7; possible D gene TRBD1, 5 bases. Germline CDR1 and CDR2: SNHLY and FYNNEI. The V and J ends lost 3 bases and 0 bases respectively, with 18 bases between them. The CDR3 is 17 residues long. This chain's CDR3 is CASSESLGAGGSYEQYF. The CDR3 region has the DNA TGTGCCAGCAGTGAGTCCCTTGGGGCAGGCGGCTCCTACGAGCAGTACTTC.

The V gene is TRBV10-3, the J gene TRBJ2-1; 7 bases map to TRBD2. V was pared by 11 bases and J by 0 bases, with 10 bases of the junction left unmatched. The CDR3 sequence is 15 residues long. Per the germline V gene, CDR1 is ENHRY and CDR2 is SYGVKD. CDR3 sequence reads: CAPTKRGASYNEQFF. CDR3 nucleotide sequence: TGTGCCCCCACCAAGCGGGGAGCCTCCTACAATGAGCAGTTCTTC.

This clone was counted ten times or more. The chain couples TRBV4-1 to TRBJ1-2; the match to TRBD1 covers 7 bases. Germline V gene lookup returns CDR1 MGHRA and CDR2 YSYEKL. Unmatched junction bases numbered 7, after V lost 1 base and J lost 2 bases. The CDR3 has 16 residues. The CDR3 DNA follows: TGCGCCAGCAGCCAAGCCATTGGGACAGACAACTATGGCTACACCTTC. It is translated as CASSQAIGTDNYGYTF.

The gene calls are TRBV7-9 and TRBJ1-1; no reliable D call. The germline V gene has CDR1 SEHNR and CDR2 FQNEAQ (reference sequence). CDR3 length equals 14 residues. The V end was cut by 5 bases, the J end by 1 base, with 11 bases between. As DNA, the CDR3 is TGTGCCAGCAGCAAGCCGACTCCGAACACTGAAGCTTTCTTT. It is translated as CASSKPTPNTEAFF.

V usage is TRBV7-9 and J usage is TRBJ2-7; D is uncertain. Trimming cost V 0 bases and J 1 base, with 7 bases left between them. CDR3 length equals 14 residues. Germline CDR1 SEHNR, CDR2 FQNEAQ (reference sequence). The CDR3 loop reads CASSLAEISYEQYF. The CDR3 DNA follows: TGTGCCAGCAGCTTAGCAGAGATTTCCTACGAGCAGTACTTC. Filled out from reference TRBV7-9 and TRBJ2-7, the complete variable domain reads DTGVSQNPRHKITKRGQNVTFRCDPISEHNRLYWYRQTLGQGPEFLTYFQNEAQLEKSRLLSDRFSAERPKGSFSTLEIQRTEQGDSAMYLCASSLAEISYEQYFGPGTRLTVT.

Comments on this clone: The sample holds other DNA sequences that translate to the same CDR3. This sequence joins TRBV9 and TRBJ2-2; tentatively, D is TRBD1 (6 bases). Germline V gives CDR1 SGDLS, CDR2 YYNGEE. CDR3 length equals 15 residues. The V end was cut by 0 bases, the J end by 1 base, with 7 bases between. Here the CDR3 DNA reads TGTGCCAGCAGCGTAGCAGGGGTGAACACCGGGGAGCTGTTTTTT. It encodes CASSVAGVNTGELFF. The complete variable domain, with remaining parts taken from reference TRBV9 and TRBJ2-2, reads DSGVTQTPKHLITATGQRVTLRCSPRSGDLSVYWYQQSLDQGLQFLIQYYNGEERAKGNILERFSAQQFPDLHSELNLSSLELGDSALYFCASSVAGVNTGELFFGEGSRLTVL.

The V call is TRBV5-4, the J call TRBJ2-1, with 14 bases lining up with TRBD2. V shed 4 bases, J shed 8 bases, and the junction held 11 bases outside the gene matches. The germline V gene encodes CDR1 SGHNT and CDR2 YYREEE (reference sequence). The CDR3 is 17 amino acids. The CDR3 DNA reads as TGTGCCAGCAGCGGAGGGACTAGCGGGGGATATCGGGATGAGCAGTTCTTC. This translates into CASSGGTSGGYRDEQFF. Supplemented by reference TRBV5-4 and TRBJ2-1, the full variable domain reads ETGVTQSPTHLIKTRGQQVTLRCSSQSGHNTVSWYQQALGQGPQFIFQYYREEENGRGNFPPRFSGLQFPNYSSELNVNALELDDSALYLCASSGGTSGGYRDEQFFGPGTRLTVL.

This clone was seen only a few times. V usage is TRBV5-4 and J usage is TRBJ1-2; TRBD1 is a possible D gene (6 bases). Trimming left V 3 bases short and J 4 bases short, with 25 bases between. The germline V gene encodes CDR1 SGHNT and CDR2 YYREEE (reference sequence). The CDR3 covers 18 residues. The CDR3 region is CASSSPPGHSGTSYGYTF. The CDR3 bases are TGTGCCAGCAGCTCACCCCCGGGACACTCAGGGACTAGCTATGGCTACACCTTC.

To note about this clone: Additional DNA sequences in this sample encode the identical CDR3. V usage is TRBV9 and J usage is TRBJ1-4, with TRBD1 identical over 9 bases. Looked up from germline, CDR1 is SGDLS and CDR2 is YYNGEE. Trimming cost V 5 bases and J 5 bases; bases outside gene matches: 4. CDR3 length equals 14 residues. The CDR3 loop reads CASSLTGGNEKLFF. The CDR3 DNA is TGTGCCAGCAGTCTGACAGGGGGGAATGAAAAACTGTTTTTT.

CDR3 amino acids: CASSLFGGADYGYTF. In nucleotides, the CDR3 is TGTGCCAGCAGCCTATTCGGAGGGGCTGACTATGGCTACACCTTC. V usage is TRBV6-5 and J usage is TRBJ1-2; perhaps TRBD1 as D (5 bases). This CDR3 is built from 15 residues. The germline V and J ends were trimmed by 6 bases and 3 bases, with 17 bases remaining between them. The germline V gene has CDR1 MNHEY and CDR2 SVGAGI.

This sequence joins TRBV29-1 and TRBJ2-2, with a possible D match to TRBD1 (6 bases). The V end was cut by 7 bases, the J end by 2 bases, with 11 bases between. Germline CDR1 is SQVTM and CDR2 is ANQGSEA. The CDR3 loop spans 13 amino acids. CDR3 region: CSADRRNTGELFF. CDR3 nucleotides: TGCAGCGCCGACAGGAGAAACACCGGGGAGCTGTTTTTT.

The gene calls are TRBV15 and TRBJ1-6; D gene ambiguous. The germline gives CDR1 LNHNV, CDR2 YYDKDF (reference sequence). The CDR3 contains 14 residues. V dropped 1 base and J dropped 7 bases, with 8 bases sitting between them. CDR3 sequence reads: CATSRGGRNSPLHF. The CDR3 bases are TGTGCCACCAGCAGAGGAGGGAGGAATTCACCCCTCCACTTT.

The CDR3 region has the DNA TGTGCCACCAGTGATGGAGGGACTCAATGGGGGGAGCAGTACTTC. It yields the protein CATSDGGTQWGEQYF. The chain has TRBV24-1 and TRBJ2-7; maybe TRBD2 (6 bases). Trimming removed 3 bases at V and 7 bases at J, with 18 bases between. The CDR3 extends over 15 amino acids. Per the germline V gene, CDR1 is KGHDR and CDR2 is SFDVKD.

About this clone: A junction boundary mismatches the germline segment, possibly from a read error. The chain employs TRBV6-2 or TRBV6-3 and TRBJ1-2, with D unresolved. CDR1 is MNHEY, CDR2 SVGEGT, per germline. This CDR3 spans 13 amino acids. In DNA form, the CDR3 reads TGTGCCAGCAGTTACTCCGGACTGTATGGCTCCACCTTC. Encoded protein: CASSYSGLYGSTF.

The chain links TRBV11-3 to TRBJ2-2; maybe TRBD2 (5 bases). Trimming removed 1 base at V and 6 bases at J, with 12 bases between. The germline CDR1 and CDR2 sequences are SGHNT and YENEEA. This CDR3 region has 15 residues. CDR3 in DNA: TGTGCCAGCAGCTTAGGACGGAGGTGGTCCGGGGAGCTGTTTTTT. It specifies CASSLGRRWSGELFF.

The chain uses TRBV3-1 (or the pseudogene TRBV3-2) and TRBJ2-2; D not resolved. Germline V lookup: CDR1 LGHDT, CDR2 YNNKEL (reference sequence). This CDR3 is built from 17 residues. Trimming took 0 bases from V and 2 from J, leaving 13 bases between them. The CDR3: CASSQDPQRDNTGELFF. The CDR3 nucleotides are TGTGCCAGCAGCCAAGATCCCCAGCGAGATAACACCGGGGAGCTGTTTTTT.

This sequence joins TRBV5-4 and TRBJ1-4; tentative D call: TRBD1 (6 bases). CDR3 length: 16 amino acids. V was trimmed by 0 bases and J by 3 bases, leaving 12 bases between them. Germline loops: CDR1 SGHNT, CDR2 YYREEE (reference sequence). The CDR3 region is CASSLAQDRPNEKLFF. CDR3 bases: TGTGCCAGCAGCTTGGCCCAGGACAGACCTAATGAAAAACTGTTTTTT. The complete variable domain, with remaining parts taken from reference TRBV5-4 and TRBJ1-4, reads ETGVTQSPTHLIKTRGQQVTLRCSSQSGHNTVSWYQQALGQGPQFIFQYYREEENGRGNFPPRFSGLQFPNYSSELNVNALELDDSALYLCASSLAQDRPNEKLFFGSGTQLSVL.

The chain combines TRBV5-6 with TRBJ2-7, with D possibly matching TRBD1 (6 bases). CDR3 length: 16 residues. V was cut by 2 bases and J by 5 bases, with 20 bases left in between. Germline CDR1 reads SGHDT; CDR2 reads YYEEEE. The CDR3 coding sequence is TGTGCCAGCAGCTTCGGGACACCGAGGGCCCGGAACGAGCAGTACTTC. Its translation: CASSFGTPRARNEQYF.

The chain recombines TRBV12-5 with TRBJ1-2; no clear D gene. Germline V gene lookup returns CDR1 LGHNT and CDR2 FRNRAP. Trimming took off 2 bases at V and 4 bases at J, with 14 bases between the two ends. The CDR3 contains 15 residues. The CDR3 protein is CASGLIQAGAYGYTF. CDR3 bases: TGTGCTAGTGGTTTGATCCAGGCGGGAGCCTATGGCTACACCTTC.

The chain combines TRBV27 with TRBJ1-5, with no clear D. Germline CDR1 MNHEY, CDR2 SMNVEV (reference sequence). The CDR3 totals 13 residues. V gave up 2 bases and J gave up 7 bases, with 9 bases separating them. The CDR3 protein is CASSLTPSQPQHF. As DNA, the CDR3 is TGTGCCAGCAGTTTAACACCATCCCAGCCCCAGCATTTT.

The genes are TRBV19 and TRBJ1-2, with D tentatively TRBD1 (5 bases). The V and J ends lost 3 bases and 8 bases respectively, with 19 bases between them. The CDR3 totals 15 residues. Germline-derived CDR1 and CDR2 are LNHDA and SQIVND (reference sequence). The CDR3 loop reads CASSMGIREVIGYTF. DNA for the CDR3: TGTGCCAGTAGTATGGGGATCAGGGAAGTTATCGGCTACACCTTC. Variable domain in full (rest from reference TRBV19 and TRBJ1-2): DGGITQSPKYLFRKEGQNVTLSCEQNLNHDAMYWYRQDPGQGLRLIYYSQIVNDFQKGDIAEGYSVSREKKESFPLTVTSAQKNPTAFYLCASSMGIREVIGYTFGSGTRLTVV.

V is TRBV5-1 and J is TRBJ2-5, with 10 bases aligning to TRBD2. V dropped 2 bases and J dropped 2; count of bases not matched to a gene: 3. The CDR3 sequence is 15 residues long. Germline assignment: CDR1 SGHRS and CDR2 YFSETQ. The CDR3 region has the DNA TGCGCCAGCAGCTTAGAACTAGCGGGGCAAGAGACCCAGTACTTC. Translation: CASSLELAGQETQYF.

This chain links TRBV6-5 with TRBJ2-3, with D maybe TRBD1 (5 bases). This CDR3 is built from 13 residues. Germline V CDR1 and CDR2: MNHEY, SVGAGI. With 6 bases removed from V and 6 bases from J, the gap between germline ends came to 13 bases. CDR3 in amino acids: CASSVDTGDTQYF. As DNA, the CDR3 is TGTGCCAGCAGCGTGGACACGGGCGATACGCAGTATTTT.

This chain joins TRBV12-3 or TRBV12-4 and TRBJ2-1, with D possibly TRBD1 on 5 matching bases. Trimming cost V 4 bases and J 4 bases, with 8 bases left between them. The CDR3 runs 13 residues. The CDR3 reads CASSSKGYNEQFF. CDR3 DNA sequence: TGTGCCAGCAGTTCTAAGGGGTACAATGAGCAGTTCTTC.

The chain carries TRBV7-8 and TRBJ1-3, with D possibly matching TRBD1 (5 bases). The CDR3 totals 15 residues. Deletions cut 2 bases from V and 0 bases from J, with 8 bases between. CDR1 is SGHVS, CDR2 FQNEAQ, per germline. CDR3 sequence: CASSLRGLSGNTIYF. CDR3 nucleotide sequence: TGTGCCAGCAGCTTAAGGGGCCTCTCTGGAAACACCATATATTTT.

The V and J genes are TRBV6-6 and TRBJ1-2, with a possible D match to TRBD1 (5 bases). Deletions cut 7 bases from V and 0 bases from J, with 12 bases between. Germline CDR1 and CDR2: MNHNY and SVGAGI (reference sequence). The CDR3 length is 14 residues. CDR3 bases: TGTGCCAGCAAGGAGGGGATCACTAACTATGGCTACACCTTC. It is translated as CASKEGITNYGYTF.

The V call is TRBV11-1, the J call TRBJ2-7; 7 bases are shared with TRBD2. This CDR3 is built from 15 residues. Trimming cost V 5 bases and J 5 bases; bases outside gene matches: 12. Germline V gene data show CDR1 as SGHAT and CDR2 as FQDESV (reference sequence). The CDR3 nucleotides are TGTGCCAGCAGCCCCTGGGCCGGGGAGGGCAACGAGCAGTACTTC. This translates into CASSPWAGEGNEQYF.

The gene calls are TRBV10-3 and TRBJ1-2; the D gene is possibly TRBD1 (5 bases). The CDR3 runs 14 residues. V dropped 9 bases and J dropped 6 bases, with 20 bases sitting between them. Germline lookup yields CDR1 ENHRY and CDR2 SYGVKD. This CDR3 reads CAIWQGGQNNGYTF. The CDR3 nucleotides are TGTGCCATATGGCAGGGCGGACAAAATAATGGCTACACCTTC.

The V call is TRBV19, the J call TRBJ2-3; no reliable D call. V lost 1 base to trimming and J lost 0 bases, with 8 bases between them. Germline CDR1 and CDR2: LNHDA and SQIVND (reference sequence). This CDR3 is 15 amino acids long. The CDR3 bases are TGTGCCAGTAGTATAGTCGCGGCTAGCACAGATACGCAGTATTTT. Protein: CASSIVAASTDTQYF.

This clone showed up just a few times. The V and J genes are TRBV27 and TRBJ1-2, with 11 bases lining up with TRBD1. Germline CDR1 is MNHEY and CDR2 is SMNVEV (reference sequence). The length of the CDR3 is 17 residues. V gave up 5 bases and J gave up 4 bases; unmatched junction bases: 12. The CDR3 spells CASSRMGGTGGSYGYTF. The CDR3 coding sequence is TGTGCCAGCAGTCGTATGGGGGGGACAGGGGGGAGCTATGGCTACACCTTC.

This sequence joins TRBV5-4 and TRBJ1-1; 8 bases are a match to TRBD1. Germline values: CDR1 SGHNT, CDR2 YYREEE (reference sequence). This CDR3 region has 15 residues. The V and J ends lost 1 base and 3 bases, in that order; junction bases with no gene match: 5. DNA of the CDR3: TGTGCCAGCAGCTTGATGACAGGGGCGGACACTGAAGCTTTCTTT. Protein product: CASSLMTGADTEAFF.

This clone has only a few counts. The chain has TRBV21-1 and TRBJ1-3. TRBV21-1 has pseudogene status. The CDR3 sequence is 17 residues long. CDR3 nucleotides: TGTGCCAGCAGCAAAGAGCCTCTAACTAGCTCTGGAAACACCATATATTTT. Its protein product is CASSKEPLTSSGNTIYF.